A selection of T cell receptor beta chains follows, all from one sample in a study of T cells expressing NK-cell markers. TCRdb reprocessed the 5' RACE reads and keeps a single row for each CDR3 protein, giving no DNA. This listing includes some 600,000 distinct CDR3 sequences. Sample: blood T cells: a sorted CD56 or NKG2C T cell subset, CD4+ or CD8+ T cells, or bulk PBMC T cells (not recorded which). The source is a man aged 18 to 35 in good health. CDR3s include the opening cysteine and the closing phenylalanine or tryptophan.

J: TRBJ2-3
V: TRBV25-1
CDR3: CASGGGTDTQYF

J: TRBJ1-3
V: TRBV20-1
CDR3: CSATQGLSSGNTIYF

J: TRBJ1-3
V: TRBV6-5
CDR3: CASRLSGGNTIYF

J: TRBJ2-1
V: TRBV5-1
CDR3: CASSLTGTQPYNEQFF

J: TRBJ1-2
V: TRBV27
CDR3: CASSLGGRDHGYTF

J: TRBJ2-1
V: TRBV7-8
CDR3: CASTRGVSEQFF

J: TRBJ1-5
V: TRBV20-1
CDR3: CSASISFDQPQHF

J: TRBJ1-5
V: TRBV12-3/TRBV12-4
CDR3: CASSLRGSPDQPQHF

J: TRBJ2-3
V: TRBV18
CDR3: CASLPPGQAGDTQYF

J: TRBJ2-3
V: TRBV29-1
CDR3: CSVENIMGVDGDTQYF

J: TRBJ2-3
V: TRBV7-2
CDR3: CASSQNTGDTQYF

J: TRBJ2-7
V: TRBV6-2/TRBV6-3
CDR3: CASSPDRGRSYEQYF

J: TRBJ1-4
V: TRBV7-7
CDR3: CASSFDRGINEKLFF

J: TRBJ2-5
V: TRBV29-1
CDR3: CSVGTQGETQYF

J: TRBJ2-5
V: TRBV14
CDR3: CASSQDWGTGETQYF

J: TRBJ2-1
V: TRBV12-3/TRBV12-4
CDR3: CASSPPYYEQFF

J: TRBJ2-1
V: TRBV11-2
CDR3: CASQLGQVYNEQFF

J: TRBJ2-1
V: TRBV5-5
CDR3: CASGNRGILNEQFF

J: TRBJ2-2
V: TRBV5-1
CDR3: CASSLVDGGVGELFF